This is a list of T cell receptor beta chains from one sample in a study of control samples from healthy donors and cancer patients. Generated by immunoSEQ multiplex PCR, the TCRdb table keeps only in-frame clones and is missing some. This table holds about 100,000 clones, about 91% found once. The sample consisted of blood. The source of these receptors is a woman under 30 in good health. Both conserved end residues are part of each CDR3. The D gene is left open where the match is weak. Some rows mark clone size as missing; the rest say once, few, many or name a class of expanded clone.

D,V,J,size,length,CDR3,DNA
TRBD2,TRBV19,TRBJ2-1,few,16,CASSIFRSGSSNEQFF,TGTGCCAGTAGTATATTTCGAAGCGGGAGTTCCAATGAGCAGTTCTTC
NA,TRBV5-6,TRBJ1-4,NA,15,CASSLRLGGFEKLFF,TGTGCCAGCAGCCTTAGACTCGGGGGCTTTGAAAAACTGTTTTTT
NA,TRBV9,TRBJ2-3,once,12,CASSGGADTQYF,TGTGCCAGCAGCGGTGGGGCAGATACGCAGTATTTT
NA,TRBV24-1,TRBJ2-7,NA,11,CATSFGHEQYF,TGTGCCACCAGTTTCGGGCACGAGCAGTACTTC
NA,TRBV6-5,TRBJ1-5,NA,14,CASSLRDANQPQHF,TGTGCCAGCAGTCTCCGGGACGCCAATCAGCCCCAGCATTTT
NA,TRBV27,TRBJ2-1,NA,15,CASSLLAILNNEQFF,TGTGCCAGCAGTTTATTAGCGATCCTCAACAATGAGCAGTTCTTC
TRBD2,TRBV11-2,TRBJ2-1,NA,14,CASSLAGGLNEQFF,TGTGCCAGCAGCTTAGCGGGAGGGCTTAATGAGCAGTTCTTC
NA,TRBV2,TRBJ1-5,NA,15,CASKVIWDSNQPQHF,TGTGCCAGCAAGGTGATTTGGGATAGCAATCAGCCCCAGCATTTT
NA,TRBV10-3,TRBJ2-7,NA,16,CAISESKAISSYEQYF,TGTGCCATCAGTGAGTCTAAGGCTATTAGCTCCTACGAGCAGTACTTC
NA,TRBV9,TRBJ1-3,NA,14,CASEPGASRNTIYF,TGTGCCAGCGAGCCCGGGGCTAGTAGAAACACCATATATTTT
TRBD1,TRBV7-9,TRBJ1-2,NA,14,CASSLGGGRGGYTF,TGTGCCAGCAGCTTAGGAGGGGGCCGGGGTGGCTACACCTTC
NA,TRBV5-1,TRBJ2-7,NA,14,CASSLVRGGDEQYF,TGCGCCAGCAGCTTGGTTCGGGGAGGCGACGAGCAGTACTTC
NA,TRBV21-1,TRBJ2-3,NA,12,CARRLAAYTQYF,TGTGCCAGGAGACTAGCGGCTTATACGCAGTATTTT
NA,TRBV13,TRBJ1-1,NA,12,CASSLQGTEAFF,TGTGCCAGCAGCTTACAGGGAACTGAAGCTTTCTTT
NA,TRBV12-3/TRBV12-4,TRBJ1-5,NA,13,CASTPFPGEPQHF,TGTGCCAGCACCCCCTTCCCCGGAGAGCCCCAGCATTTT
TRBD1,TRBV30,TRBJ1-1,NA,15,CACRDRLYRGTEAFF,TGTGCCTGCCGGGACAGGCTCTATCGGGGCACTGAAGCTTTCTTT
TRBD1,TRBV13,TRBJ2-7,NA,14,CASSSRQGSYEQYF,TGTGCCAGCAGCTCGAGACAGGGTTCCTACGAGCAGTACTTC
NA,TRBV6-5,TRBJ1-2,NA,13,CASSHRVVGGYTF,TGTGCCAGCAGTCACAGGGTCGTTGGTGGCTACACCTTC
TRBD1,TRBV6-2/TRBV6-3,TRBJ1-5,few,15,CASSLLDRVGQPQHF,TGTGCCAGCAGTCTTCTGGACAGGGTCGGGCAGCCCCAGCATTTT
NA,TRBV5-1,TRBJ1-4,NA,12,CASSLEWEKLFF,TGCGCCAGCAGCTTGGAGTGGGAAAAACTGTTTTTT
TRBD2,TRBV24-1,TRBJ2-5,NA,14,CATDSGGAQETQYF,TGTGCCACCGACTCGGGAGGGGCCCAAGAGACCCAGTACTTC
NA,TRBV28,TRBJ2-7,medium-sized,13,CASSLVGSYEQYF,TGTGCCAGCAGTTTGGTGGGTTCCTACGAGCAGTACTTC
NA,TRBV19,TRBJ2-5,NA,14,CASSTQTGLEAQYF,TGTGCCAGTAGTACGCAGACAGGTCTTGAGGCCCAGTACTTC
NA,TRBV6-6,TRBJ2-3,NA,15,CASSYLGGGTDTQYF,TGTGCCAGCAGTTACTTGGGGGGCGGCACAGATACGCAGTATTTT
NA,TRBV14,TRBJ2-6,NA,16,CASSRHRVTGANVLTF,TGTGCCAGCAGCCGCCACAGGGTCACTGGGGCCAACGTCCTGACTTTC
NA,TRBV30,TRBJ2-7,NA,13,CAWRSASTYEQYF,TGTGCCTGGAGGTCGGCCAGTACCTACGAGCAGTACTTC
TRBD2,TRBV5-1,TRBJ2-1,NA,16,CASRPASGGLSAEQFF,TGCGCCAGCAGGCCGGCTAGCGGGGGCCTAAGTGCTGAGCAGTTCTTC
NA,TRBV24-1,TRBJ2-2,NA,15,CATSDARLRHGELFF,TGTGCCACCAGTGATGCGCGTCTGAGGCACGGGGAGCTGTTTTTT
NA,TRBV6-6,TRBJ1-2,NA,14,CASSYSGVNYGYTF,TGTGCCAGCAGTTACTCGGGCGTTAACTATGGCTACACCTTC
TRBD2,TRBV19,TRBJ2-3,NA,18,CASSLASGSVVGSDTQYF,TGTGCCAGTAGTCTGGCTAGCGGGAGTGTTGTGGGTTCAGATACGCAGTATTTT